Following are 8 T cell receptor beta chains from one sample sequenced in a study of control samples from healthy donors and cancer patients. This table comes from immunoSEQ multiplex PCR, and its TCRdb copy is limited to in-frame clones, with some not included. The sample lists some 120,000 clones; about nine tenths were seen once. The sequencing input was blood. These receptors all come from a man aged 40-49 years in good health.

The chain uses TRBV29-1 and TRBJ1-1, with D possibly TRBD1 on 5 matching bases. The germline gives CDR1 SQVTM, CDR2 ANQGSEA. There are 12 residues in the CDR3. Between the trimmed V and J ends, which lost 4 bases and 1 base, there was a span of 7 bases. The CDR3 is CSVGGSNTEAFF. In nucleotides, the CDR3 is TGCAGCGTTGGGGGGTCGAACACTGAAGCTTTCTTT.

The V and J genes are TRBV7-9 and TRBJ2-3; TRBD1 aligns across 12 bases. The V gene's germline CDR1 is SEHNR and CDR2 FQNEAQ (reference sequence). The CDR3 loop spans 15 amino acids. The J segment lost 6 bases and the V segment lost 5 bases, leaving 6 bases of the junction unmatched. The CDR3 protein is CASSLGTGGADTQYF. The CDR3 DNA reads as TGTGCCAGCAGCCTGGGGACAGGGGGCGCGGATACGCAGTATTTT.

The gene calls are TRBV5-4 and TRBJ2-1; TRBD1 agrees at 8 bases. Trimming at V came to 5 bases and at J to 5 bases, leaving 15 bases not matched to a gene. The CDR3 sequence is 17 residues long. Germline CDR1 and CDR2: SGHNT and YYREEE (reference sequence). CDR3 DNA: TGTGCCAGCAGAAACTCGCTGGGACAGGCGTCCAACAATGAGCAGTTCTTC. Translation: CASRNSLGQASNNEQFF.

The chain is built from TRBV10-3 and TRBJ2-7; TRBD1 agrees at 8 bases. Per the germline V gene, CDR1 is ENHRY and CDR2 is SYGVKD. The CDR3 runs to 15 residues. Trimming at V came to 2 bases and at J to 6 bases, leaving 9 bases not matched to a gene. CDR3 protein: CAISETGQGRGEQYF. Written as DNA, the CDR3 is TGTGCCATCAGTGAGACCGGACAGGGCCGGGGCGAGCAGTACTTC.

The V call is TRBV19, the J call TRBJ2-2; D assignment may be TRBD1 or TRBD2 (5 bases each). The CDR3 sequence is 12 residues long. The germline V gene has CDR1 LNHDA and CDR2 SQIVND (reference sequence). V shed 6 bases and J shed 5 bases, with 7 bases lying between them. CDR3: CASRWGTGELFF. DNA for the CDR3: TGTGCCAGTAGATGGGGGACCGGGGAGCTGTTTTTT. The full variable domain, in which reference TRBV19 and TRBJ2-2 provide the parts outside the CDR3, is DGGITQSPKYLFRKEGQNVTLSCEQNLNHDAMYWYRQDPGQGLRLIYYSQIVNDFQKGDIAEGYSVSREKKESFPLTVTSAQKNPTAFYLCASRWGTGELFFGEGSRLTVL.

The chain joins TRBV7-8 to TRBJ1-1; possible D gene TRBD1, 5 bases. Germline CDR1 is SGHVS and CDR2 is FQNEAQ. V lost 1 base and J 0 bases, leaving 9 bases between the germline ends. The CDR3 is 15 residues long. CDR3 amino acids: CASSLVGGLNTEAFF. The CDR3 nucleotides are TGTGCCAGCAGCTTAGTTGGGGGACTGAACACTGAAGCTTTCTTT.

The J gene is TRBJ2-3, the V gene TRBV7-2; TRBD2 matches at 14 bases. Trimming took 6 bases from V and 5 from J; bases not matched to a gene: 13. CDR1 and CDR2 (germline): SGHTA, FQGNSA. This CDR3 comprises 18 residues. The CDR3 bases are TGTGCCAGCAGACCCGGGACTAGCGGGGGACCAATTAGAGATACGCAGTATTTT. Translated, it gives CASRPGTSGGPIRDTQYF.

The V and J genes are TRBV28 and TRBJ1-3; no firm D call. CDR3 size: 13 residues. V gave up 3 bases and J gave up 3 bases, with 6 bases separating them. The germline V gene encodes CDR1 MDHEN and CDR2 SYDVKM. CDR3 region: CASSLMIGNTIYF. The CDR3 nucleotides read TGTGCCAGCAGTTTGATGATTGGAAACACCATATATTTT.